This T cell receptor beta chain appears in the sequencing data of a study of T cell responses to AZD1222 COVID-19 vaccine. Regarding the study as a whole: In a largely white British group with more females than males, clonal diversity was possibly underestimated. In all cases, repertoires were sampled only after the peak T cell response.

Only in-frame clones appear in the TCRdb table, and some are missing; sequencing was by immunoSEQ multiplex PCR. The table has about 76,000 clones, about three quarters seen once. In regard to this clone: What it recognizes is unknown.

The clonotype was recovered from an adult who received the MenACWY meningococcal vaccine as a control. The sequencing here drew on peripheral blood, taken 28 days after the second dose of the MenACWY control vaccine.

CDR3 sequence (DNA): TGTGCCAGCAGTCGGGACATTAACTATGGCTACACCTTC. Translating it yields CASSRDINYGYTF. V and J are TRBV2 and TRBJ1-2; maybe TRBD1 (6 bases). V dropped 5 bases and J dropped 1 base, with 8 bases sitting between them. The CDR3 totals 13 residues. Germline V CDR1 and CDR2: SNHLY, FYNNEI.